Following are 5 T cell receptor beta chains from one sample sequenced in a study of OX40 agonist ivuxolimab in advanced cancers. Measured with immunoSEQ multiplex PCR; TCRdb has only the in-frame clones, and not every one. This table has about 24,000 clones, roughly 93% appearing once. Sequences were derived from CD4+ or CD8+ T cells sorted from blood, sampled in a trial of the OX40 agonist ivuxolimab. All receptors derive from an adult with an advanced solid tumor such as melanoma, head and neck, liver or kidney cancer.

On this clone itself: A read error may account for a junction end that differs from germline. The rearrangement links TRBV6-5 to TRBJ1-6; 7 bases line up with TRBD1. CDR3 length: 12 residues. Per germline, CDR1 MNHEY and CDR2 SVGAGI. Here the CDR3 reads CASKTGDSPLHF. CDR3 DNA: TGTGCAAGCAAAACAGGGGATTCACCCCTCCACTTT.

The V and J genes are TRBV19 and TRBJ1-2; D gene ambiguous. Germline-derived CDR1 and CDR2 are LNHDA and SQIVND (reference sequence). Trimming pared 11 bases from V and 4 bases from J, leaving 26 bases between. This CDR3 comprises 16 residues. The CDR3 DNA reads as TGTGCCTCCCGACCCCGAGTATCCTCCCGAATCTATGGCTACACCTTC. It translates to CASRPRVSSRIYGYTF.

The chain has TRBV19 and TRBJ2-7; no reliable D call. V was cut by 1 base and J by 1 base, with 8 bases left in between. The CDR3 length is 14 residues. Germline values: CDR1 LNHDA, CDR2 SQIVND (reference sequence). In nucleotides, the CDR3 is TGTGCCAGTAGTATAGGTTCACCGTCCTACGAGCAGTACTTC. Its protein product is CASSIGSPSYEQYF.

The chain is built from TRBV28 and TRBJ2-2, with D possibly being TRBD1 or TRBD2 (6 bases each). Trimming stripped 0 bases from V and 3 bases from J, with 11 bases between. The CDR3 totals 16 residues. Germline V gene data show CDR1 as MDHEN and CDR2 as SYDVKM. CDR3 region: CASSLWSGADTGELFF. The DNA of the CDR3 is TGTGCCAGCAGTTTATGGTCGGGGGCTGACACCGGGGAGCTGTTTTTT. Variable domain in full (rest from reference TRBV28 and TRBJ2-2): DVKVTQSSRYLVKRTGEKVFLECVQDMDHENMFWYRQDPGLGLRLIYFSYDVKMKEKGDIPEGYSVSREKKERFSLILESASTNQTSMYLCASSLWSGADTGELFFGEGSRLTVL.

CDR3: CASRLEINHGTATTF. As DNA, the CDR3 is TGTGCCAGCAGGCTGGAAATAAACCACGGGACGGCGACCACCTTC. The chain uses TRBV27 and TRBJ1-2; possible D gene TRBD1, 5 bases. The CDR3 loop spans 15 amino acids. V shed 6 bases and J shed 13 bases, with 27 bases lying between them. The V gene's germline CDR1 is MNHEY and CDR2 SMNVEV (reference sequence).